The following is a TCR beta chain sequence with its context. Antigen specificity is unknown. These data come from a study of blood T cells in healthy people across ages. Whole-study findings and limits: It was not possible, with unsorted PBMCs, to conclusively compare naive and antigen-experienced cells.

The authors ran a second PCR of 7 to 11 cycles using a sample-barcoded 5' primer and a J-beta primer mix. TCRdb re-derived calls from the 5' RACE reads in MiXCR, one entry per CDR3 protein. The sample records about 750,000 distinct CDR3 sequences, roughly 50% being singletons. CDR3 length equals 15 residues. From germline, CDR1 is MGHRA and CDR2 YSYEKL. The receptor's source is a man older than 75 in good health. The source material was blood. The gene calls are TRBV4-1 and TRBJ2-5, with TRBD2 identical over 12 bases. The J call may be in error: the DNA end matches TRBJ2-7 better. This CDR3 reads CASSRVEGLAGEQYF. CDR3 DNA: TGCGCCAGCAGCCGAGTGGAGGGACTAGCGGGCGAGCAGTACTTC.